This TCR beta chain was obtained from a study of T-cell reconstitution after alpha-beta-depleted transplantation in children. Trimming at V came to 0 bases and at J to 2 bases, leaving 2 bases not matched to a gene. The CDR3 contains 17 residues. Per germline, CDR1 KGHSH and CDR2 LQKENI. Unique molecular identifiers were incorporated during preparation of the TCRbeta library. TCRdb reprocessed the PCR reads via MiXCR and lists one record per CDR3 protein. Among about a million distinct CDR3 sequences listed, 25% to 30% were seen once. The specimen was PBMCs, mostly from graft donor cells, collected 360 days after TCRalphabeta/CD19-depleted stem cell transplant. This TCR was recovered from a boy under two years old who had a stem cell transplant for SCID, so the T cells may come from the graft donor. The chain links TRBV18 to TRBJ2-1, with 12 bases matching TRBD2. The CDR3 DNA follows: TGTGCCAGCTCACCACCGGCTAGCGGGGGGGCCTACAATGAGCAGTTCTTC. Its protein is CASSPPASGGAYNEQFF.